Listed below are T cell receptor beta chains from one sample, sequenced in a study of blood T cell repertoires in COVID-19. Assay used: immunoSEQ multiplex PCR; TCRdb lists only in-frame clones, some missing. This sample has 150,000 to 200,000 clones, with 86% found just once. Source material: peripheral blood. The receptors come from a woman aged 55 to 70 with COVID-19, enrolled during active disease. CDR3s include the opening cysteine and the closing phenylalanine or tryptophan. D genes are given only for firm matches. The size entry is marked missing in some rows and otherwise reads once, few, many or a size class.

DNA: TGTGCCAGCATCAGAAGAGAAGTTGTACCGGGGACTGAAGCTTTCTTT
CDR3: CASIRREVVPGTEAFF
D: -
J: TRBJ1-1
V: TRBV28
size: -

DNA: TGTGCCAGCAGAGAGGGGGCGAGCACCGGGGAGCTGTTTTTT
CDR3: CASREGASTGELFF
D: TRBD1
J: TRBJ2-2
V: TRBV7-9
size: -

DNA: TGCGCCAGCAGCCAGAGGACTAGCGGGTCATACAATGAGCAGTTCTTC
CDR3: CASSQRTSGSYNEQFF
D: TRBD2
J: TRBJ2-1
V: TRBV5-1
size: -

DNA: TGTGCCACCAGTGACCCCCGGACAGGGATTTACGAGCAGTACTTC
CDR3: CATSDPRTGIYEQYF
D: TRBD1
J: TRBJ2-7
V: TRBV24-1
size: once

DNA: TGTGCCAGCAGCGTAGCTAGCGGGTGGGGGGATGAGCAGTTCTTC
CDR3: CASSVASGWGDEQFF
D: TRBD2
J: TRBJ2-1
V: TRBV9
size: -

DNA: TGTGCCAGCGGAAGGGACAGGGGGAATCAGCCCCAGCATTTT
CDR3: CASGRDRGNQPQHF
D: TRBD1
J: TRBJ1-5
V: TRBV2
size: -

DNA: TGTGCCAGCAGCTTGGAAGGACAGGGTGGAAACACCATATATTTT
CDR3: CASSLEGQGGNTIYF
D: TRBD1
J: TRBJ1-3
V: TRBV5-5
size: once

DNA: TGCGCCAGCAGCTCCGGGGGGTACCAAGAGACCCAGTACTTC
CDR3: CASSSGGYQETQYF
D: TRBD2
J: TRBJ2-5
V: TRBV5-1
size: -

DNA: TGTGCCAGCAGCTTAGATTCGACTATCGGAGAGCAGTACTTC
CDR3: CASSLDSTIGEQYF
D: -
J: TRBJ2-7
V: TRBV7-2
size: -

DNA: TGCGCCAGCAGCCGCTACCCAAGCTCCTACGAGCAGTACTTC
CDR3: CASSRYPSSYEQYF
D: -
J: TRBJ2-7
V: TRBV4-3
size: -

DNA: TGTGCCAGCAGTTCTTTCAGAACCTTTAGCACAGATACGCAGTATTTT
CDR3: CASSSFRTFSTDTQYF
D: -
J: TRBJ2-3
V: TRBV5-6
size: -

DNA: TGTGCCAGCTCACCAAGGTCCAGGGATGTTGGCTACACCTTC
CDR3: CASSPRSRDVGYTF
D: -
J: TRBJ1-2
V: TRBV18
size: -

DNA: TGTGCCAGCAGCTTATATTTAGGCAATCAGCCCCAGCATTTT
CDR3: CASSLYLGNQPQHF
D: -
J: TRBJ1-5
V: TRBV7-2
size: -

DNA: TGTGCCAGCAGTGGGGATTTCGGGAGTGGCTACACCTTC
CDR3: CASSGDFGSGYTF
D: -
J: TRBJ1-2
V: TRBV2
size: -

DNA: TGTGCCTGGAGTCGGAATATAGCACAGGGCGGCTATGGCTACACCTTC
CDR3: CAWSRNIAQGGYGYTF
D: -
J: TRBJ1-2
V: TRBV30
size: -

DNA: TGTGCCAGTAGTACTCTAGCGGGAGCCGGCTACAATGAGCAGTTCTTC
CDR3: CASSTLAGAGYNEQFF
D: TRBD2
J: TRBJ2-1
V: TRBV19
size: -

DNA: TGTGCCAGCAGCTTGGACTGGACCGGGGAGCTGTTTTTT
CDR3: CASSLDWTGELFF
D: -
J: TRBJ2-2
V: TRBV5-5
size: -

DNA: TGTGCCAGCAGCCAAGATCTCTGGGGGGACGGCACTGAAGCTTTCTTT
CDR3: CASSQDLWGDGTEAFF
D: -
J: TRBJ1-1
V: TRBV4-2
size: -

DNA: TGTGCCAGCAGGGGGGGACAGGCTAACACCGGGGAGCTGTTTTTT
CDR3: CASRGGQANTGELFF
D: TRBD1
J: TRBJ2-2
V: TRBV6-5
size: -

DNA: TGTGCCAGCAGCCTGGTGAGCGGGAGGATCGACAATGAGCAGTTCTTC
CDR3: CASSLVSGRIDNEQFF
D: TRBD2
J: TRBJ2-1
V: TRBV5-4
size: -

DNA: TGCGCCAGCAGCCAAGATCCTAACGCGGGATTCTCCTACAATGAGCAGTTCTTC
CDR3: CASSQDPNAGFSYNEQFF
D: -
J: TRBJ2-1
V: TRBV4-1
size: -

DNA: TGTGCCAGCAGCTTAATTCGCAACCACGAGGGGTACTTC
CDR3: CASSLIRNHEGYF
D: -
J: TRBJ2-7
V: TRBV11-2
size: -

DNA: TGTGCCAGCAGCTTCTGGTTTAGCGGGATAATCTACGAGCAGTACTTC
CDR3: CASSFWFSGIIYEQYF
D: TRBD2
J: TRBJ2-7
V: TRBV11-3
size: -

DNA: TGTGCCAGCAGACTGGACAGGGTAAGGGAGACCCAGTACTTC
CDR3: CASRLDRVRETQYF
D: TRBD1
J: TRBJ2-5
V: TRBV7-2
size: -

DNA: TGTGCCAGCAGTACAGGACAAGAGACCCAGTACTTC
CDR3: CASSTGQETQYF
D: -
J: TRBJ2-5
V: TRBV28
size: -

DNA: TGTGCCAGCCGGGTCCAAGCTGGCTACACCTTC
CDR3: CASRVQAGYTF
D: -
J: TRBJ1-2
V: TRBV12-3/TRBV12-4
size: few

DNA: TGTGCCAGCAGCTTAAGGCCGGGAGGGTACGAGCAGTACTTC
CDR3: CASSLRPGGYEQYF
D: TRBD2
J: TRBJ2-7
V: TRBV7-2
size: -

DNA: TGTGCCACCTATACCGGGACAGAAATAACCTACGAGCAGTACTTC
CDR3: CATYTGTEITYEQYF
D: TRBD1
J: TRBJ2-7
V: TRBV6-4
size: -

DNA: TGTGCCAGCAAAAGAATCCCGGGACAGGAGGAATATGGCTACACCTTC
CDR3: CASKRIPGQEEYGYTF
D: TRBD1
J: TRBJ1-2
V: TRBV6-6
size: -

DNA: TGTGCCAGCAGCTATAACCGACTAGCGGAGGGGGCCTACGAGCAGTACTTC
CDR3: CASSYNRLAEGAYEQYF
D: TRBD2
J: TRBJ2-7
V: TRBV7-2
size: -

DNA: TGTGCCAGCAGTCGGGGGGAGACCCAGTACTTC
CDR3: CASSRGETQYF
D: -
J: TRBJ2-5
V: TRBV6-5
size: -

DNA: TGTGCCAGCGGGCCAGGTTATGAGGCCAAAAACATTCAGTACTTC
CDR3: CASGPGYEAKNIQYF
D: -
J: TRBJ2-4
V: TRBV28
size: -

DNA: TGTGCCAGCAGCTTACGAGTGAACACTGAAGCTTTCTTT
CDR3: CASSLRVNTEAFF
D: -
J: TRBJ1-1
V: TRBV11-2
size: few

DNA: TGTGCCAGCAGTTTAGTCGGGACTCCCCTTCGGGAGACCCAGTACTTC
CDR3: CASSLVGTPLRETQYF
D: -
J: TRBJ2-5
V: TRBV28
size: -

DNA: TGTGCCAGCTCCCCACGGGCTCCGCAAGAGACCCAGTACTTC
CDR3: CASSPRAPQETQYF
D: -
J: TRBJ2-5
V: TRBV18
size: -

DNA: TGTGCCAGCTCACCACCGAGGGAGGGTGAGCAGTTCTTC
CDR3: CASSPPREGEQFF
D: TRBD2
J: TRBJ2-1
V: TRBV18
size: -

DNA: TGTGCCAGCAGTTCCTACAGGTTACCTAATGAAAAACTGTTTTTT
CDR3: CASSSYRLPNEKLFF
D: -
J: TRBJ1-4
V: TRBV6-5
size: -

DNA: TGTGCCAGCAGCTTAATAGCGGGTGACACCCAGTACTTC
CDR3: CASSLIAGDTQYF
D: TRBD2
J: TRBJ2-5
V: TRBV7-2
size: -

DNA: TGTGCCAGCTCACTCGACAGGGGTGCAGATCAGCCCCAGCATTTT
CDR3: CASSLDRGADQPQHF
D: TRBD1
J: TRBJ1-5
V: TRBV18
size: -

DNA: TGTGCCAGCAGTGAACTTGCAACTAATGAAAAACTGTTTTTT
CDR3: CASSELATNEKLFF
D: -
J: TRBJ1-4
V: TRBV2
size: -

DNA: TGTGCCAGCAGCCCGACGGGACTAGCTTTCTACAATGAGCAGTTCTTC
CDR3: CASSPTGLAFYNEQFF
D: TRBD2
J: TRBJ2-1
V: TRBV11-2
size: once

DNA: TGTGCCAGCAGCTTAGCGGCCAGATTGACTGAAGCTTTCTTT
CDR3: CASSLAARLTEAFF
D: -
J: TRBJ1-1
V: TRBV7-9
size: -

DNA: TGTGCCAGCAGCTTAATCGCGCAAGAGACCCAGTACTTC
CDR3: CASSLIAQETQYF
D: -
J: TRBJ2-5
V: TRBV7-3
size: -

DNA: TGCGCCAGCAGCCCCGGTAGGGGCACGAAGACCCAGTACTTC
CDR3: CASSPGRGTKTQYF
D: -
J: TRBJ2-5
V: TRBV5-1
size: -

DNA: TGTGCCAGCAGTTTCTCGACACTCAATCAGCCCCAGCATTTT
CDR3: CASSFSTLNQPQHF
D: -
J: TRBJ1-5
V: TRBV27
size: -

DNA: TGCGCCAGCAGTGAGCTTACGGAACTAGCGGGAAAGCAGTACTTC
CDR3: CASSELTELAGKQYF
D: TRBD2
J: TRBJ2-7
V: TRBV10-1
size: -

DNA: TGTGCCAGCAGCTCCAGTCTAGGGACTTTCTACGAGCAGTACTTC
CDR3: CASSSSLGTFYEQYF
D: -
J: TRBJ2-7
V: TRBV11-2
size: -

DNA: TGCGCCAGCAGCCAACTACGGACTAGCTCTGGAAACACCATATATTTT
CDR3: CASSQLRTSSGNTIYF
D: -
J: TRBJ1-3
V: TRBV4-3
size: once

DNA: TGTGCCAGCAGTACAGGGATCACTGAAGCTTTCTTT
CDR3: CASSTGITEAFF
D: -
J: TRBJ1-1
V: TRBV6-5
size: -

DNA: TGTGCCAGTAGTATGGGACTGGCCCGCTATACGCAGTATTTT
CDR3: CASSMGLARYTQYF
D: -
J: TRBJ2-3
V: TRBV19
size: -

DNA: TGTGCCTGGAGTGTAATCCTTAAGGAGGTCCCCTACGAGCAGTACTTC
CDR3: CAWSVILKEVPYEQYF
D: -
J: TRBJ2-7
V: TRBV30
size: -

DNA: TGTGCCAGCAGCCTAGGGTCGGCGGGAAAACAAGAGACCCAGTACTTC
CDR3: CASSLGSAGKQETQYF
D: -
J: TRBJ2-5
V: TRBV7-2
size: -

DNA: TGCGCCAGCAGCCAAGATGATAGGAAAACGGGAGAGCAGTACTTC
CDR3: CASSQDDRKTGEQYF
D: -
J: TRBJ2-7
V: TRBV4-1
size: few

DNA: TGTGCCAGCAGCCAAAGACAGGCCCAAGAGACCCAGTACTTC
CDR3: CASSQRQAQETQYF
D: -
J: TRBJ2-5
V: TRBV7-9
size: -